A single sample gave rise to the 17 T cell receptor beta chains below, sequenced in a study of regulatory T cells in long-lasting Graves disease. CDR3 regions were amplified by Arm-PCR using iRepertoire HTBI primers to build TCR beta libraries. TCRdb reprocessed the multiplex PCR reads via MiXCR and lists one record per CDR3 protein. The sample includes about 450,000 distinct CDR3 sequences, less than 15% seen only once; the top ten take approximately 17%. Described time point: newly diagnosed GD, antithyroid drugs for less than 3 months. PBMC RNA was the source of the TCR library. Separately, the same data were catalogued under a study of T cells in Graves' hyperthyroidism and ophthalmopathy.

Sequencing was performed on peripheral blood mononuclear cells (PBMCs), taken at new diagnosis, from a patient treated with antithyroid drugs. The receptors here all came from a woman in her 50s with Graves disease.

This chain connects TRBV5-6 to TRBJ2-7, with 9 positions matching TRBD2. The J call may be faulty, since TRBJ2-1 better matches the DNA end. Germline assignment: CDR1 SGHDT and CDR2 YYEEEE. This CDR3 is built from 14 residues. The CDR3, as DNA: TGTGCCAGCAGCTTGGCTAGCGGGATTAGCGAGCAGTTCTTC. Translating it yields CASSLASGISEQFF.

The gene calls are TRBV19 and TRBJ2-1; 8 bases agree with TRBD1. V lost 5 bases and J lost 0; bases outside the gene matches: 18. Germline values: CDR1 LNHDA, CDR2 SQIVND (reference sequence). The CDR3 is 20 residues long. The CDR3 sequence is CASSPQPGQDILSSYNEQFF. CDR3 nucleotide sequence: TGTGCCAGTAGTCCCCAACCGGGACAGGACATACTGAGCTCCTACAATGAGCAGTTCTTC.

This clonotype was detected a few times. The chain recombines TRBV20-1 with TRBJ2-5; 11 bases are shared with TRBD1. V trimming: 5 bases; J trimming: 5 bases; junction bases outside the gene matches: 7. From germline, CDR1 is DFQATT and CDR2 SNEGSKA (reference sequence). The CDR3 is made up of 14 amino acids. The CDR3 is CSAGPGQGVETQYF. Written as DNA, the CDR3 is TGCAGTGCTGGACCGGGACAGGGGGTTGAGACCCAGTACTTC.

The DNA of the CDR3 is TGTGCCTGGAGGGACAGGGACGATCAGCCCCAGCATTTT. Protein: CAWRDRDDQPQHF. The rearrangement links TRBV30 to TRBJ1-5, with TRBD1 matching 8 bases. From germline, CDR1 is GTSNPN and CDR2 SVGIG (reference sequence). The CDR3 is made up of 13 amino acids. Germline trimming cut 3 bases from V and 5 bases from J; bases unmatched to any gene: 3.

This clonotype was recorded at least ten times. The chain employs TRBV13 and TRBJ2-7; 9 bases map to TRBD1. The V and J ends lost 4 bases and 5 bases, in that order; junction bases with no gene match: 12. The germline V gene encodes CDR1 PRHDT and CDR2 FYEKMQ (reference sequence). CDR3 length: 16 amino acids. CDR3 DNA: TGTGCCAGCAGCTCGTACTGGGACAGGGATTGGGACGAGCAGTACTTC. Its protein product is CASSSYWDRDWDEQYF.

Of note for this clonotype: Possible read error: a much larger clone is one base away. This sequence joins TRBV5-1 and TRBJ2-1; TRBD2 matches at 9 bases. Germline-derived CDR1 and CDR2 are SGHRS and YFSETQ. The CDR3 is 15 amino acids. Trimming cost V 3 bases and J 6 bases; bases outside gene matches: 7. Written as DNA, the CDR3 is TGCGCCAGCAGCTCGGACCTAGCGGGAAGCAATGAGCAGTTCTTC. This encodes CASSSDLAGSNEQFF.

This clonotype came up a few times. The V and J genes are TRBV7-9 and TRBJ2-7; no clear D. The CDR3 covers 13 residues. V shed 2 bases and J shed 4 bases, with 9 bases lying between them. CDR1 and CDR2 (germline): SEHNR, FQNEAQ (reference sequence). The CDR3 is CASSLIPEYEQYF. CDR3 sequence (DNA): TGTGCCAGCAGCTTAATCCCGGAATACGAGCAGTACTTC.

The chain's CDR3 is CASSRDRAVITDTQYF. CDR3 bases: TGTGCCAGCAGCCGGGACAGGGCGGTAATCACAGATACGCAGTATTTT. This chain joins TRBV7-6 and TRBJ2-3; 9 nucleotides match TRBD1. The CDR3 spans 16 residues. V lost 5 bases, J lost 2 bases, and 8 bases stayed unmatched. Looked up from germline, CDR1 is SGHVS and CDR2 is FNYEAQ.

The chain combines TRBV7-9 with TRBJ2-5; D perhaps matches TRBD1 (6 bases). Germline assignment: CDR1 SEHNR and CDR2 FQNEAQ (reference sequence). The CDR3 contains 12 residues. Trimming left V 5 bases short and J 7 bases short, with 11 bases between. The CDR3 bases are TGTGCCAGCAGCCCCGAAGGGGGGACCCAGTACTTC. It is translated as CASSPEGGTQYF.

This clonotype showed up just a few times. The chain uses TRBV25-1 and TRBJ2-5, with 7 bases lining up with TRBD2. This CDR3 is built from 13 residues. CDR1 and CDR2 (germline): MGHDK, SYGVNS. V lost 7 bases, J lost 1 base, and 3 bases stayed unmatched. DNA for the CDR3: TGTGCCAGCATGGCTAGCGGCCAAGAGACCCAGTACTTC. Its protein is CASMASGQETQYF.

Many counts were recorded for this clonotype. This sequence joins TRBV11-2 and TRBJ2-1, with D perhaps assigned TRBD1 or TRBD2 (5 bases each). Trimming shortened V by 3 bases and J by 9 bases, and 27 bases separated the two germline ends. The CDR3 has 18 residues. Germline V gene sequence: CDR1 SGHAT, CDR2 FQNNGV. The CDR3 bases are TGTGCCAGCAGCTTCCGGGGACGAGGGAACAGCCTACGGGGTGAGCAGTTCTTC. Translating it yields CASSFRGRGNSLRGEQFF. Full variable domain (outside the CDR3, taken from reference TRBV11-2 and TRBJ2-1): EAGVAQSPRYKIIEKRQSVAFWCNPISGHATLYWYQQILGQGPKLLIQFQNNGVVDDSQLPKDRFSAERLKGVDSTLKIQPAKLEDSAVYLCASSFRGRGNSLRGEQFFGPGTRLTVL.

This sequence joins TRBV11-3 and TRBJ2-2; TRBD1 might be the D (7 bases). V was shortened by 6 bases and J by 6 bases, with 17 bases between the two germline ends. Germline assignment: CDR1 SGHNT and CDR2 YENEEA. The CDR3 extends over 15 amino acids. The DNA for the CDR3 is TGTGCCAGCAGGGGTCAGGGGGGTCCCGCCGGGGAGCTGTTTTTT. It is translated as CASRGQGGPAGELFF.

Comment on this clonotype: One end of the junction fails to match germline, which may point to a read error. The rearrangement uses TRBV7-7 and TRBJ2-2, with 12 bases that match TRBD1. The CDR3 is 16 residues long. CDR1 is SSHAT, CDR2 FNYEAQ, per germline (reference sequence). DNA for the CDR3: TGTGCTAGCAGCATAGGGACAGGGGGCGTCACCGGGGAGCTGTTTTTT. Amino acid sequence: CASSIGTGGVTGELFF.

The chain couples TRBV5-6 to TRBJ2-5; D is possibly TRBD1 (5 bases). This CDR3 region has 11 residues. Trimming cost V 0 bases and J 9 bases, with 6 bases left between them. Per germline, CDR1 SGHDT and CDR2 YYEEEE. In DNA, the CDR3 is TGTGCCAGCAGCTTGGTAGGGGCCCAGTACTTC. It is translated as CASSLVGAQYF.

This clonotype was recorded at least ten times. The chain combines TRBV5-8 with TRBJ2-3; 9 nucleotides match TRBD1. J lost 4 bases, V lost 0 bases, and 6 bases had no gene match. CDR3 length: 16 amino acids. Germline V gives CDR1 SGHTS, CDR2 YDEGEE. The CDR3 loop is CASSLEGQGPADTQYF. For the CDR3, the DNA is TGTGCCAGCAGCTTGGAGGGACAGGGTCCCGCAGATACGCAGTATTTT.

At least ten counts were recorded for this clonotype. The V and J genes are TRBV6-9 and TRBJ2-7, with D possibly matching TRBD2 (6 bases). From germline, CDR1 is MNHGY and CDR2 SVAAGI. This CDR3 has 15 amino acids. The V end was cut by 3 bases, the J end by 3 bases, with 15 bases between. CDR3 DNA: TGTGCCAGCAGTTACTCTTCGGGAGCACTCTACGAGCAGTACTTC. It is translated as CASSYSSGALYEQYF.

The genes are TRBV11-3 and TRBJ1-3; D call uncertain. CDR3 length: 13 amino acids. The V gene lost 3 bases and the J gene lost 4 bases, with 7 bases spanning the gap. CDR1 is SGHNT and CDR2 is YENEEA in the germline V gene. CDR3 residues: CASSFSDGNTIYF. As DNA, the CDR3 is TGTGCCAGCAGCTTTTCCGACGGAAACACCATATATTTT.